This section outlines one TCR beta chain sequence together with its context. This sample is part of a study of T cell responses to AZD1222 COVID-19 vaccine. Profiling relied on immunoSEQ multiplex PCR, and the TCRdb table lists in-frame clones only, not all of them. Here the sample spans over 100,000 clones, more than 75% being singletons. The germline V gene encodes CDR1 SNHLY and CDR2 FYNNEI. The V and J ends lost 1 base and 2 bases respectively, with 12 bases between them. This CDR3 is built from 15 residues. The V gene is TRBV2, the J gene TRBJ2-7; tentatively, D is TRBD1 (6 bases). Sequenced material: peripheral blood, taken on day 0 of AZD1222 vaccination. The origin of this receptor is an adult in good health. CDR3 DNA: TGTGCCAGCAGTGAAGTATCTACAGGGCCCTACGAGCAGTACTTC. As protein: CASSEVSTGPYEQYF.